Shown below are 27 T cell receptor beta chains from a single sample sequenced in a study of beta chain features in type 1 diabetes. Reverse transcription of all isolated RNA meant that expressed TCRB transcripts were sequenced. Sequenced by immunoSEQ multiplex PCR; TCRdb stores in-frame clones only, minus some. This table holds about 140,000 clones, 9.5% to 10% found once. The sequenced material came from central memory CD4+ T cells from blood. These receptors all come from a middle-aged woman in good health.

The chain links TRBV5-6 to TRBJ1-2; D might be TRBD1 (5 bases). The germline V and J ends were trimmed by 0 bases and 5 bases, with 14 bases remaining between them. Germline V gene lookup returns CDR1 SGHDT and CDR2 YYEEEE. This CDR3 spans 15 amino acids. CDR3 sequence: CASSLAPGGKYGYTF. The CDR3 DNA follows: TGTGCCAGCAGCTTGGCGCCCGGGGGGAAGTATGGCTACACCTTC.

In this sample, this clone turned up a few times. V is TRBV6-6 and J is TRBJ1-3; 7 bases match TRBD1. Losses at the gene ends were 5 bases for V and 2 bases for J; bases not matched to a gene: 6. The CDR3 sequence is 15 residues long. Germline assignment: CDR1 MNHNY and CDR2 SVGAGI (reference sequence). CDR3 sequence reads: CASSLRTGAGNTIYF. CDR3 bases: TGTGCCAGCAGTCTACGAACAGGGGCTGGAAACACCATATATTTT.

The chain joins TRBV5-4 to TRBJ1-4; 7 bases match TRBD1. Trimming cost V 4 bases and J 0 bases; bases outside gene matches: 3. Germline assignment: CDR1 SGHNT and CDR2 YYREEE (reference sequence). The CDR3 runs 15 residues. CDR3 loop: CASSRQGATNEKLFF. CDR3 bases: TGTGCCAGCAGCCGACAGGGCGCAACTAATGAAAAACTGTTTTTT.

This clone was counted a few times. V usage is TRBV11-2 and J usage is TRBJ1-1; no definite D call. The CDR3 spans 13 residues. V was shortened by 0 bases and J by 5 bases, with 7 bases between the two germline ends. The germline V gene encodes CDR1 SGHAT and CDR2 FQNNGV. This CDR3 reads CASSLDSMTEAFF. The CDR3 nucleotides are TGTGCCAGCAGCTTAGACAGTATGACTGAAGCTTTCTTT. Together with reference TRBV11-2 and TRBJ1-1, the CDR3 gives the full variable domain: EAGVAQSPRYKIIEKRQSVAFWCNPISGHATLYWYQQILGQGPKLLIQFQNNGVVDDSQLPKDRFSAERLKGVDSTLKIQPAKLEDSAVYLCASSLDSMTEAFFGQGTRLTVV.

The chain employs TRBV10-3 and TRBJ2-1, with a weak D call TRBD2 (6 bases). This CDR3 has 15 amino acids. Trimming pared 5 bases from V and 4 bases from J, leaving 15 bases between. Germline values: CDR1 ENHRY, CDR2 SYGVKD. The chain's CDR3 is CAISRTGGRYNEQFF. Written as DNA, the CDR3 is TGTGCCATCAGTCGGACCGGGGGACGTTACAATGAGCAGTTCTTC.

The V and J genes are TRBV6-1 and TRBJ2-7; 7 bases map to TRBD2. The junction had 15 bases not matched to a gene; V was cut back by 3 bases and J by 7 bases. The CDR3 covers 16 residues. CDR1 is MNHNS, CDR2 SASEGT, per germline. CDR3 protein: CASSDVAGVASGEQYF. For the CDR3, the DNA is TGTGCCAGCAGTGATGTGGCGGGGGTCGCTTCGGGAGAGCAGTACTTC.

This chain links TRBV6-6 with TRBJ1-1; 8 bases match TRBD1. Germline V lookup: CDR1 MNHNY, CDR2 SVGAGI (reference sequence). The J segment lost 7 bases and the V segment lost 0 bases, leaving 10 bases of the junction unmatched. This CDR3 is 16 amino acids long. The chain's CDR3 is CASSYSGSTGANEAFF. The CDR3 nucleotides are TGTGCCAGCAGTTACTCGGGATCGACAGGGGCGAATGAAGCTTTCTTT.

The chain recombines TRBV7-6 with TRBJ2-3; a weak D match, TRBD2 (6 bases). Germline CDR1 SGHVS, CDR2 FNYEAQ. This CDR3 region has 16 residues. V lost 1 base to trimming and J lost 1 base, with 12 bases between them. The CDR3, as DNA: TGTGCCAGCAGCTTAGGGGCGGGGTCGCGCACAGATACGCAGTATTTT. Its translation: CASSLGAGSRTDTQYF.

This clone occurred many times. Sequence at one end of the junction differs from germline and may be a read error. This chain joins TRBV7-2 and TRBJ2-7, with D possibly TRBD2 on 6 matching bases. Germline V lookup: CDR1 SGHTA, CDR2 FQGNSA. The CDR3 sequence is 13 residues long. DNA for the CDR3: TGTGCCAGCAGATTAGGCGGCGGGGACGAGCAGTACTTC. Amino acids: CASRLGGGDEQYF.

The chain uses TRBV5-1 and TRBJ2-1, with D possibly being TRBD1 (7 bases). From germline, CDR1 is SGHRS and CDR2 YFSETQ. The CDR3 consists of 13 residues. V was trimmed by 6 bases and J by 6 bases, leaving 13 bases between them. The CDR3 nucleotides are TGCGCCAGCAATAACAGGGGAGGCAATGAGCAGTTCTTC. The encoded protein is CASNNRGGNEQFF.

This clone has ten or more counts. The gene calls are TRBV19 and TRBJ2-1, with D perhaps TRBD1 (6 bases). Germline V lookup: CDR1 LNHDA, CDR2 SQIVND (reference sequence). V was clipped by 4 bases and J by 6 bases, with 25 bases between them. The length of the CDR3 is 18 residues. CDR3 sequence (DNA): TGTGCCAGTAGTACCTACTCTGCCGGACAGAACTCGGGCAATGAGCAGTTCTTC. This encodes CASSTYSAGQNSGNEQFF.

This clone was observed a handful of times. The J gene is TRBJ1-6, the V gene TRBV6-5; D possibly corresponds to TRBD1 (5 bases). V dropped 0 bases and J dropped 10 bases, with 16 bases sitting between them. The CDR3 loop spans 16 amino acids. Germline assignment: CDR1 MNHEY and CDR2 SVGAGI. CDR3 coding DNA: TGTGCCAGCAGTTACTCGGGTGCAGGGATGCGGTCACCCCTCCACTTT. The encoded protein is CASSYSGAGMRSPLHF.

The chain joins TRBV2 to TRBJ1-4; D remains unclear. Germline V gene sequence: CDR1 SNHLY, CDR2 FYNNEI. Trimming shortened V by 7 bases and J by 7 bases, and 10 bases separated the two germline ends. The CDR3 runs 12 residues. The chain's CDR3 is CASTRVAEKLFF. The CDR3 coding sequence is TGTGCCAGCACCCGGGTTGCTGAAAAACTGTTTTTT.

This chain links TRBV11-2 with TRBJ2-5; 11 bases line up with TRBD2. The CDR3 runs 15 residues. The germline V gene has CDR1 SGHAT and CDR2 FQNNGV. V shed 1 base, J shed 2 bases, and the junction held 0 bases outside the gene matches. CDR3 coding DNA: TGTGCCAGCAGCTTAGGACTAGCGGGACAAGAGACCCAGTACTTC. This codes for CASSLGLAGQETQYF.

V and J are TRBV28 and TRBJ1-2, with TRBD1 identical over 8 bases. The CDR3 is made up of 15 amino acids. Germline lookup yields CDR1 MDHEN and CDR2 SYDVKM. J was trimmed by 7 bases and V by 2 bases; bases with no gene match: 9. The CDR3 loop reads CASSLPRGRVGGYTF. The CDR3 DNA reads TGTGCCAGCAGTTTACCCAGGGGGCGTGTGGGTGGCTACACCTTC.

This chain connects TRBV12-5 to TRBJ2-2; no definite D call. In germline, CDR1 is LGHNT, CDR2 FRNRAP. CDR3 length equals 14 residues. The V gene lost 5 bases and the J gene lost 0 bases, with 7 bases spanning the gap. The CDR3 protein is CASGRGSNTGELFF. CDR3 DNA sequence: TGTGCTAGTGGTCGAGGCTCGAACACCGGGGAGCTGTTTTTT.

The CDR3 loop is CASSLRLAGDETQYF. DNA of the CDR3: TGTGCCAGCAGCTTGCGGCTAGCGGGGGACGAGACCCAGTACTTC. This rearrangement joins TRBV5-4 to TRBJ2-5; TRBD2 agrees at 10 bases. The J segment lost 5 bases and the V segment lost 1 base, leaving 5 bases of the junction unmatched. Germline CDR1 reads SGHNT; CDR2 reads YYREEE (reference sequence). The CDR3 has 15 residues.

This sequence joins TRBV29-1 and TRBJ2-1, with D tentatively TRBD2 (6 bases). V was cut by 4 bases and J by 8 bases, with 21 bases left in between. The CDR3 is 15 amino acids. From germline, CDR1 is SQVTM and CDR2 ANQGSEA. CDR3: CSVGVAEGPVDEQFF. The CDR3 DNA reads TGCAGCGTTGGAGTAGCGGAGGGGCCGGTGGATGAGCAGTTCTTC.

The V gene is TRBV10-3, the J gene TRBJ1-1; 9 nucleotides agree with TRBD1. V shed 4 bases, J shed 4 bases, and the junction held 4 bases outside the gene matches. The CDR3 contains 14 residues. CDR1 is ENHRY and CDR2 is SYGVKD in the germline V gene. CDR3 sequence: CAISATGGRTEAFF. For the CDR3, the DNA is TGTGCCATCAGTGCGACAGGGGGACGCACTGAAGCTTTCTTT.

The sample holds a few counts of this clone. J is TRBJ1-1 and V is TRBV19; D gene ambiguous. CDR1 is LNHDA, CDR2 SQIVND, per germline (reference sequence). The germline V and J ends were trimmed by 8 bases and 6 bases, with 16 bases remaining between them. The CDR3 length is 13 residues. This chain's CDR3 is CASSPGLLAEAFF. The CDR3 DNA sequence: TGTGCCAGTTCACCAGGCCTCCTGGCTGAAGCTTTCTTT.

This chain links TRBV6-6 with TRBJ1-4; TRBD1 is a possible D gene (5 bases). This CDR3 has 14 residues. Trimming shortened V by 7 bases and J by 4 bases, and 13 bases separated the two germline ends. Germline V CDR1 and CDR2: MNHNY, SVGAGI (reference sequence). The DNA of the CDR3 is TGTGCCAGCACGTTACAGGACCTTAATGAAAAACTGTTTTTT. Encoded protein: CASTLQDLNEKLFF.

This clone turned up a few times. V is TRBV6-5 and J is TRBJ2-3; 9 bases agree with TRBD1. This CDR3 region has 15 residues. V lost 4 bases and J lost 3; bases outside the gene matches: 5. The germline V gene has CDR1 MNHEY and CDR2 SVGAGI. CDR3 DNA: TGTGCCAGCAGTTCTCCGACAGGGGGGACAGATACGCAGTATTTT. This translates into CASSSPTGGTDTQYF.

The chain has TRBV7-9 and TRBJ1-1, with 7 bases identical to TRBD1. The germline gives CDR1 SEHNR, CDR2 FQNEAQ (reference sequence). The CDR3 runs 16 residues. V dropped 0 bases and J dropped 11; count of bases not matched to a gene: 15. In DNA, the CDR3 is TGTGCCAGCAGCTTAGCCGGGACAGCCCTCCCAATTAGGGCTTTCTTT. Translated, it gives CASSLAGTALPIRAFF.

The sample holds a few counts of this clone. The rearrangement joins TRBV18 to TRBJ1-1; 9 positions agree with TRBD1. Germline V CDR1 and CDR2: KGHSH, LQKENI. There are 16 residues in the CDR3. Losses at the gene ends were 2 bases for V and 3 bases for J; bases not matched to a gene: 7. CDR3 residues: CASSPSTGGGHTEAFF. CDR3 nucleotides: TGTGCCAGCTCACCATCGACAGGGGGGGGTCACACTGAAGCTTTCTTT.

J is TRBJ2-5 and V is TRBV18; D possibly corresponds to TRBD2 (5 bases). This CDR3 spans 14 amino acids. Germline assignment: CDR1 KGHSH and CDR2 LQKENI. V was cut by 3 bases and J by 5 bases, with 13 bases left in between. This chain's CDR3 is CASSPASGSETQYF. CDR3 coding DNA: TGTGCCAGCTCACCGGCCAGCGGTTCGGAGACCCAGTACTTC.

The chain couples TRBV14 to TRBJ2-3, with D perhaps TRBD2 (5 bases). V was pared by 3 bases and J by 1 base, with 11 bases between. Per germline, CDR1 SGHDN and CDR2 FVKESK. This CDR3 comprises 15 residues. The CDR3 region is CASSHPTGGTDTQYF. In DNA form, the CDR3 reads TGTGCCAGCAGCCACCCCACCGGGGGCACAGATACGCAGTATTTT.

The chain links TRBV2 to TRBJ1-2, with TRBD1 identical over 9 bases. The junction had 12 bases not matched to a gene; V was cut back by 10 bases and J by 9 bases. The germline V gene has CDR1 SNHLY and CDR2 FYNNEI. This CDR3 contains 13 residues. CDR3 region: CAIGTGKLGRYTF. The CDR3 DNA reads TGTGCCATCGGGACAGGGAAGCTTGGTCGCTACACCTTC.